The 17 T cell receptor beta chains given below trace back to one sample, sequenced in a study of spatial heterogeneity in lung cancer. Noted time point: blood at routine non-recurrence follow-up after resection. MiXCR was run by TCRdb on the 5' RACE reads, yielding one entry per CDR3 protein. The table shows roughly 70,000 distinct CDR3 sequences, with 7.5% to 10% occurring only once. The sample in question was PBMCs, obtained at follow-up. The receptors shown here come from a female donor with early-stage non-small cell lung cancer.

This clonotype was recorded a few times. The chain joins TRBV29-1 to TRBJ2-5; D ambiguous. This CDR3 spans 11 amino acids. In germline, CDR1 is SQVTM, CDR2 ANQGSEA. The V end lost 8 bases, the J end lost 5 bases, and 12 bases lay between the germline ends. Here the CDR3 reads CSLREGETQYF. In nucleotides, the CDR3 is TGCAGCCTAAGGGAAGGGGAGACCCAGTACTTC.

This clonotype came up many times. The J gene is TRBJ2-2, the V gene TRBV12-3 or TRBV12-4; TRBD2 matches 8 bases. V was clipped by 5 bases and J by 4 bases; unmatched bases: 9. The CDR3 sequence is 16 residues long. CDR3 sequence reads: CASSRPAGASTGELFF. CDR3 coding DNA: TGTGCCAGCAGTCGCCCAGCGGGAGCGAGCACCGGGGAGCTGTTTTTT.

This clonotype was picked up many times. The chain carries TRBV5-1 and TRBJ2-5, with TRBD1 matching 8 bases. In germline, CDR1 is SGHRS, CDR2 YFSETQ. Trimming at V came to 4 bases and at J to 3 bases, leaving 8 bases not matched to a gene. CDR3 length: 15 residues. The CDR3 DNA reads TGCGCCAGCAGCCCTCAGGGGGCGTCCAAAGAGACCCAGTACTTC. Amino acids: CASSPQGASKETQYF.

The rearrangement uses TRBV2 and TRBJ1-4; D ambiguous. Trimming removed 6 bases at V and 0 bases at J, with 8 bases between. Germline lookup yields CDR1 SNHLY and CDR2 FYNNEI. There are 14 residues in the CDR3. CDR3 residues: CASSISTTNEKLFF. The DNA for the CDR3 is TGTGCCAGCAGCATCAGCACAACTAATGAAAAACTGTTTTTT.

This chain connects TRBV20-1 to TRBJ2-5, with unresolved D. In germline, CDR1 is DFQATT, CDR2 SNEGSKA (reference sequence). The germline V and J ends were trimmed by 3 bases and 2 bases, with 16 bases remaining between them. The length of the CDR3 is 15 residues. This CDR3 reads CSASPRVGSQETQYF. The DNA for the CDR3 is TGCAGTGCTAGCCCCCGGGTCGGCAGTCAAGAGACCCAGTACTTC.

Concerning this clonotype: This may stem from a read error, because a much larger clone lies one nucleotide away. No conserved phenylalanine or tryptophan ends this CDR3, so it is likely a read error. The chain is built from TRBV29-1 and TRBJ1-1; tentatively, D is TRBD1 (5 bases). The CDR3 has 10 residues. V was clipped by 6 bases and J by 8 bases, with 10 bases between them. Germline V gives CDR1 SQVTM, CDR2 ANQGSEA. CDR3 sequence: CSVEQEEAFL. The CDR3 DNA sequence: TGCAGCGTGGAACAGGAGGAAGCTTTCTTG.

The table lists this clonotype with many counts. The chain couples TRBV7-9 to TRBJ2-1; unclear D gene. Trimming removed 7 bases at V and 9 bases at J, with 13 bases between. Per germline, CDR1 SEHNR and CDR2 FQNEAQ (reference sequence). CDR3 length equals 12 residues. CDR3 DNA: TGTGCCAGCACCCCGGTGAGTGCTGAGCAGTTCTTC. This translates into CASTPVSAEQFF. Full variable domain (remainder filled in from reference TRBV7-9 and TRBJ2-1): DTGVSQNPRHKITKRGQNVTFRCDPISEHNRLYWYRQTLGQGPEFLTYFQNEAQLEKSRLLSDRFSAERPKGSFSTLEIQRTEQGDSAMYLCASTPVSAEQFFGPGTRLTVL.

This clonotype was detected only a few times. The rearrangement joins TRBV6-6 to TRBJ2-5; D may correspond to TRBD1 or TRBD2 (5 bases each). CDR3 length: 18 amino acids. From germline, CDR1 is MNHNY and CDR2 SVGAGI (reference sequence). The germline V and J ends were trimmed by 2 bases and 0 bases, with 19 bases remaining between them. The CDR3 is CASSYPILRLGDQETQYF. The DNA for the CDR3 is TGTGCCAGCAGTTACCCCATCCTCAGGTTGGGGGACCAAGAGACCCAGTACTTC.

This clonotype appeared many times. The CDR3 here is CSTRGPDTQYF. As DNA, the CDR3 is TGCAGCACCAGGGGACCAGATACGCAGTATTTT. V and J are TRBV29-1 and TRBJ2-3, with D perhaps TRBD1 (6 bases). The germline gives CDR1 SQVTM, CDR2 ANQGSEA. Trimming shortened V by 8 bases and J by 4 bases, and 10 bases separated the two germline ends. This CDR3 has 11 amino acids.

This chain links TRBV5-1 with TRBJ2-7; 7 bases align to TRBD2. J lost 0 bases, V lost 1 base, and 4 bases had no gene match. The CDR3 runs 15 residues. The V gene's germline CDR1 is SGHRS and CDR2 YFSETQ. The CDR3 nucleotides are TGCGCCAGCAGCTTGCTGACGGGGGGCTCCTACGAGCAGTACTTC. Translated, it gives CASSLLTGGSYEQYF.

This clonotype appeared many times. V and J are TRBV5-1 and TRBJ1-1; D is ambiguous. Germline-derived CDR1 and CDR2 are SGHRS and YFSETQ. The CDR3 consists of 14 residues. V was trimmed by 1 base and J by 2 bases, leaving 9 bases between them. CDR3 residues: CASSLLAFNTEAFF. In nucleotides, the CDR3 is TGCGCCAGCAGCTTGCTGGCGTTTAACACTGAAGCTTTCTTT.

This clonotype was counted between two and nine times. The rearrangement joins TRBV24-1 to TRBJ1-5, with TRBD1 as a possible D gene (6 bases). Germline CDR1 is KGHDR and CDR2 is SFDVKD. There are 15 residues in the CDR3. V lost 6 bases and J 0 bases, leaving 11 bases between the germline ends. In DNA form, the CDR3 reads TGTGCCACCAGTCAAGACAGGAATAGCAATCAGCCCCAGCATTTT. Translating it yields CATSQDRNSNQPQHF.

The table lists this clonotype with a few counts. This rearrangement joins TRBV7-3 to TRBJ2-3; no reliable D call. The CDR3 is 15 amino acids. V gave up 3 bases and J gave up 4 bases, with 14 bases separating them. Per the germline V gene, CDR1 is SGHTA and CDR2 is FQGTGA. This chain's CDR3 is CASSLDLGSADTQYF. The CDR3 nucleotides are TGTGCCAGCAGCTTGGATCTAGGATCGGCAGATACGCAGTATTTT.

Many counts were recorded for this clonotype. The chain has TRBV7-8 and TRBJ2-7; D is perhaps TRBD1 (5 bases). With 4 bases removed from V and 0 bases from J, the gap between germline ends came to 13 bases. The CDR3 runs 15 residues. In germline, CDR1 is SGHVS, CDR2 FQNEAQ. The CDR3 nucleotides read TGTGCCAGCAGCTCTTACACAGGCGACTCCTACGAGCAGTACTTC. This codes for CASSSYTGDSYEQYF. The full variable domain, rest sourced from reference TRBV7-8 and TRBJ2-7, is GAGVSQSPRYKVAKRGQDVALRCDPISGHVSLFWYQQALGQGPEFLTYFQNEAQLDKSGLPSDRFFAERPEGSVSTLKIQRTQQEDSAVYLCASSSYTGDSYEQYFGPGTRLTVT.

The CDR3 DNA sequence: TGTGCCAGCAGCTTAGCCCTAGTCTACGAGCAGTACTTC. It translates to CASSLALVYEQYF. The V gene is TRBV7-2, the J gene TRBJ2-7; unclear D gene. Trimming shortened V by 0 bases and J by 3 bases, and 6 bases separated the two germline ends. The CDR3 contains 13 residues. From germline, CDR1 is SGHTA and CDR2 FQGNSA.

This clonotype was found many times. This chain links TRBV12-3 or TRBV12-4 with TRBJ2-3; D call uncertain. V gave up 5 bases and J gave up 4 bases, with 13 bases separating them. The CDR3 covers 14 residues. In nucleotides, the CDR3 is TGTGCCAGCAGTGGAGCATTTTCGCCAGATACGCAGTATTTT. It specifies CASSGAFSPDTQYF.

Many counts were recorded for this clonotype. The junction departs from germline at one end; a sequencing error may be responsible. V usage is TRBV9 and J usage is TRBJ2-5; D gene ambiguous. From germline, CDR1 is SGDLS and CDR2 YYNGEE. The CDR3 sequence is 13 residues long. The DNA of the CDR3 is TGTGCCAGCAGCGGCCCTCGCGGTGATCGTCTCATTTTC. This encodes CASSGPRGDRLIF.